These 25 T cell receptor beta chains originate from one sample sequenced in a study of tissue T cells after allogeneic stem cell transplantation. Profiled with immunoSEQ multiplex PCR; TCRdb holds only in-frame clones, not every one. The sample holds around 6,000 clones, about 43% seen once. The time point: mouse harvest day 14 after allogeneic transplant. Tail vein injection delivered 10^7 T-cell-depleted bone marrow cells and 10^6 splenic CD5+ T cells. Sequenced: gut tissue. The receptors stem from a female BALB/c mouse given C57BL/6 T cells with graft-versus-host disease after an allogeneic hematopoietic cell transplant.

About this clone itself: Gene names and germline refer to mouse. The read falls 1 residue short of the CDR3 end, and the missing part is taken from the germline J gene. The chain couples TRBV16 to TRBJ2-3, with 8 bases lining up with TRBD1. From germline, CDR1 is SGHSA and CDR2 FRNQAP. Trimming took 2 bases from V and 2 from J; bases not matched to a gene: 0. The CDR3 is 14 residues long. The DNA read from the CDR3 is TGTGCAAGCAGCTTACAGGGGGCTGCAGAAACGCTGTAT. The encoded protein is CASSLQGAAETLY. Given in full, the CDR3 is CASSLQGAAETLYF. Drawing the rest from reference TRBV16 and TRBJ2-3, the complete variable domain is NAGVIQTPRHKVTGKGQEATLWCEPISGHSAVFWYRQTIVQGLEFLTYFRNQAPIDDSGMPKERFSAQMPNQSHSTLKIQSTQPQDSAVYLCASSLQGAAETLYFGSGTRLTVL.

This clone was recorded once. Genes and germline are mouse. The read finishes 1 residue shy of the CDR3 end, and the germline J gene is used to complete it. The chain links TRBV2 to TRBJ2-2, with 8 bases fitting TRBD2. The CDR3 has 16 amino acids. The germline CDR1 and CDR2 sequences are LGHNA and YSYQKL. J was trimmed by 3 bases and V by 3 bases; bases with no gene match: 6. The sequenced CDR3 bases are TGTGCCAGCAGCCAGGCTGGGGGGTGGGACACCGGGCAGCTCTAC. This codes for CASSQAGGWDTGQLY. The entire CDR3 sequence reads CASSQAGGWDTGQLYF.

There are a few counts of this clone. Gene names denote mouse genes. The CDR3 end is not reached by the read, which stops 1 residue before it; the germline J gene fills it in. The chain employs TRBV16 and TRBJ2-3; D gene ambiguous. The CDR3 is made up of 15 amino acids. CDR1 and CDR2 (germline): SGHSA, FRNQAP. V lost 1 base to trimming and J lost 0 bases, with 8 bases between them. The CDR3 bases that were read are TGTGCAAGCAGCTTAGTCACAGCTAGTGCAGAAACGCTGTAT. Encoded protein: CASSLVTASAETLY. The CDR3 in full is CASSLVTASAETLYF.

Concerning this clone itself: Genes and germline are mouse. The CDR3 here is CASSQDRGGDTQYF. The DNA read from the CDR3 is TGTGCCAGCAGCCAAGACAGGGGAGGAGACACCCAGTAC. The V gene is TRBV5, the J gene TRBJ2-5, with D possibly TRBD1 on 6 matching bases. The CDR3 extends 1 residue past the end of the read, so its final part is completed from the germline J gene. This CDR3 is 14 amino acids long. The V end lost 0 bases, the J end lost 5 bases, and 9 bases lay between the germline ends. The V gene's germline CDR1 is LGHNA and CDR2 YNLKQL (reference sequence).

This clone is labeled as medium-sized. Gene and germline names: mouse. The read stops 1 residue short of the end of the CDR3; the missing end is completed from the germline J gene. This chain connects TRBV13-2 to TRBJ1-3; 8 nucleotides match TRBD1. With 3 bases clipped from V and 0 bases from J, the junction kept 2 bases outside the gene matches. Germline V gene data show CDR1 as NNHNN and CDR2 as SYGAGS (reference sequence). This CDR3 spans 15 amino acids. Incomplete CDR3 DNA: TGTGCCAGCGGTGGGGGACAGGATTCTGGAAATACGCTCTAT. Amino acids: CASGGGQDSGNTLY. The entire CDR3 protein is CASGGGQDSGNTLYF.

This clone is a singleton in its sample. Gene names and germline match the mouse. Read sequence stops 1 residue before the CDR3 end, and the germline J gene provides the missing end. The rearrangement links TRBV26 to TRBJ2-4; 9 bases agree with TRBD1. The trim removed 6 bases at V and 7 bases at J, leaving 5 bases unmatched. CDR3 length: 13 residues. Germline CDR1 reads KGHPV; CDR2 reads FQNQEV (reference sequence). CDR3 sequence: CASRGTGRYTLYF. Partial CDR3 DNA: TGTGCCAGCAGGGGGACAGGGAGGTACACCTTGTAC. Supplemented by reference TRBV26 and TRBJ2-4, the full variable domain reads NSKVIQTPRYLVKGQGQKAKMRCIPEKGHPVVFWYQQNKNNEFKFLINFQNQEVLQQIDMTEKRFSAECPSNSPCSLEIQSSEAGDSALYLCASRGTGRYTLYFGAGTRLSVL.

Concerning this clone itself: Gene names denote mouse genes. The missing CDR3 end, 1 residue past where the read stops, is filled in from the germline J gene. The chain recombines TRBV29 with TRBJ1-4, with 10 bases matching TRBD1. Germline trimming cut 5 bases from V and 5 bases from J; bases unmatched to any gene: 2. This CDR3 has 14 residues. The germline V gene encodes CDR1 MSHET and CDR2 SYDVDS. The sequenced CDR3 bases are TGTGCTAGCAGTCCGGGACAGGGGAACGAAAGATTATTT. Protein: CASSPGQGNERLF. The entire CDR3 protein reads CASSPGQGNERLFF.

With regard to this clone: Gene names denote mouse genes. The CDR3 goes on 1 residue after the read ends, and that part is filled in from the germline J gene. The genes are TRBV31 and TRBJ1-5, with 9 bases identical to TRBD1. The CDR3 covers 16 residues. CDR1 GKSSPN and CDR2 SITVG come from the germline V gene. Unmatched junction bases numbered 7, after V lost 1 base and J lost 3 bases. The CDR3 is CAWSPPGQGVNQAPLF. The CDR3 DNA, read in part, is TGTGCCTGGAGTCCCCCGGGACAGGGAGTCAACCAGGCTCCGCTT.

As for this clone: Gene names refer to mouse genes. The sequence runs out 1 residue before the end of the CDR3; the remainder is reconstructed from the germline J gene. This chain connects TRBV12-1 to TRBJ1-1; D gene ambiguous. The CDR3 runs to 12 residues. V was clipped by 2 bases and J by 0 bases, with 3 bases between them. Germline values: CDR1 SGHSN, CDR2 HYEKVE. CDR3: CASSRTNTEVFF. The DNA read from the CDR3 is TGTGCCAGCTCTCGAACAAACACAGAAGTCTTC.

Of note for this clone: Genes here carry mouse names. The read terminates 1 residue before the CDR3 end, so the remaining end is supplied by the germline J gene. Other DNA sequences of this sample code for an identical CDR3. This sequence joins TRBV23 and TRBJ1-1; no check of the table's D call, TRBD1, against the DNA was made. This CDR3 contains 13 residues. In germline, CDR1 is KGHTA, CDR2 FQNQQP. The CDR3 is CSSSQSTNTEVFF. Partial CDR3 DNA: TGCTCCAGCAGTCAATCCACAAACACAGAAGTCTTC. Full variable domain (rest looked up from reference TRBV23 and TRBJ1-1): DAAVTQKPRYLIKMKGQEAEMKCIPEKGHTAVFWYQQKQSKELKFLIYFQNQQPLDQIDMVKERFSAVCPSSSLCSLGIRTCEAEDSALYLCSSSQSTNTEVFFGKGTRLTVV.

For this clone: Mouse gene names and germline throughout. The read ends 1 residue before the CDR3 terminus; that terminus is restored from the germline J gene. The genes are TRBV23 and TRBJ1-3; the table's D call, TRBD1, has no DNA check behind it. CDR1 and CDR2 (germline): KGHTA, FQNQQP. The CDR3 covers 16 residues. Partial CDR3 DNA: TGCTCCAGCAGACAAACAGGGCCTCCTTCTGGAAATACGCTCTAT. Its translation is CSSRQTGPPSGNTLY. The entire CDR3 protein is CSSRQTGPPSGNTLYF.

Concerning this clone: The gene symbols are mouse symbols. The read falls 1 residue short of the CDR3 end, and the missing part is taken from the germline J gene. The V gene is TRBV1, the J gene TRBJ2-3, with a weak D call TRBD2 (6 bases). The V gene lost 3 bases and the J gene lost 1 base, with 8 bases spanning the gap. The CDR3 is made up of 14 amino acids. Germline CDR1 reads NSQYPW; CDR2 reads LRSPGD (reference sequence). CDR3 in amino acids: CTCSAPGGAETLYF. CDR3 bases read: TGCACCTGCAGTGCCCCTGGGGGTGCAGAAACGCTGTAT.

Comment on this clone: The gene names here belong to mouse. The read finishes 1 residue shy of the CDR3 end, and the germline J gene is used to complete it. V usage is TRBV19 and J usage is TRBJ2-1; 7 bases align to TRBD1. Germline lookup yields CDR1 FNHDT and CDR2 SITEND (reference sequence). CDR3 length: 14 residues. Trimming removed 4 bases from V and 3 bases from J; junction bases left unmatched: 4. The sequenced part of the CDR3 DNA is TGTGCCAGCAGTTCCGGGACAGCCTATGCTGAGCAGTTC. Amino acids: CASSSGTAYAEQF. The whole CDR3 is CASSSGTAYAEQFF. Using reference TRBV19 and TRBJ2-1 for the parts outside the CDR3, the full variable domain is GGIITQTPKFLIGQEGQKLTLKCQQNFNHDTMYWYRQDSGKGLRLIYYSITENDLQKGDLSEGYDASREKKSSFSLTVTSAQKNEMAVFLCASSSGTAYAEQFFGPGTRLTVL.

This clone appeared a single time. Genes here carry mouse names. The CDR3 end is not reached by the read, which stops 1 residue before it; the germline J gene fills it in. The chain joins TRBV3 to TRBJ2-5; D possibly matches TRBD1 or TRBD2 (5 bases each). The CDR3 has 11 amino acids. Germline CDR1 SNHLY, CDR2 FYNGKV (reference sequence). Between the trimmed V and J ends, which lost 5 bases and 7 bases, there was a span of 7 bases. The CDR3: CASSRGNTQYF. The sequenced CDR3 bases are TGTGCCAGCAGCCGGGGGAACACCCAGTAC. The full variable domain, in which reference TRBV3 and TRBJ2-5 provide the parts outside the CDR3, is GPKVLQIPSHQIIDMGQMVTLNCDPVSNHLYFYWYKQILGQQMEFLVNFYNGKVMEKSKLFKDQFSVERPDGSYFTLKIQPTALEDSAVYFCASSRGNTQYFGPGTRLLVL.

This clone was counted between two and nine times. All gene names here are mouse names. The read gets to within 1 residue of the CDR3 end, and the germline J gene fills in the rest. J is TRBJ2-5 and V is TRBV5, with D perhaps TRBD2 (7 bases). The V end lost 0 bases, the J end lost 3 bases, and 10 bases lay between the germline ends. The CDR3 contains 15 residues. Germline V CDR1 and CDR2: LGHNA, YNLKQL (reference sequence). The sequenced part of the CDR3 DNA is TGTGCCAGCAGCCAAGAATGGGGGGCGCAAGACACCCAGTAC. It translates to CASSQEWGAQDTQY. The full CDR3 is CASSQEWGAQDTQYF.

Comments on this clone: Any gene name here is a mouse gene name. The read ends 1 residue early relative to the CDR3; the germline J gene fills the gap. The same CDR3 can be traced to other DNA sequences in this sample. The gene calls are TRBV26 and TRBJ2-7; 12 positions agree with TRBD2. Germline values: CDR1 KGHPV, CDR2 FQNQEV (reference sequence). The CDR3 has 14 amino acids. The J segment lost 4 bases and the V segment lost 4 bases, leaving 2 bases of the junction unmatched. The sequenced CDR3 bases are TGTGCCAGCAGTCCGGGACTGGGGGGTTATGAACAGTAC. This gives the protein CASSPGLGGYEQY. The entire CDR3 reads CASSPGLGGYEQYF.

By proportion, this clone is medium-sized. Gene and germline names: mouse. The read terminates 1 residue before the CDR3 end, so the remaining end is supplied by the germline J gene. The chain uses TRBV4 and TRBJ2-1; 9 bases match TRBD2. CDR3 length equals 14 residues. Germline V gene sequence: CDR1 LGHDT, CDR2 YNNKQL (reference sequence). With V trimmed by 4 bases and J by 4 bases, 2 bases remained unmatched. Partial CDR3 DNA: TGTGCCAGCAGCTTCTGGGGGGGGTATGCTGAGCAGTTC. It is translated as CASSFWGGYAEQF. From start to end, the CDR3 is CASSFWGGYAEQFF. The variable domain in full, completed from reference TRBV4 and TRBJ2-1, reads ETAVFQTPNYHVTQVGNEVSFNCKQTLGHDTMYWYKQDSKKLLKIMFSYNNKQLIVNETVPRRFSPQSSDKAHLNLRIKSVEPEDSAVYLCASSFWGGYAEQFFGPGTRLTVL.

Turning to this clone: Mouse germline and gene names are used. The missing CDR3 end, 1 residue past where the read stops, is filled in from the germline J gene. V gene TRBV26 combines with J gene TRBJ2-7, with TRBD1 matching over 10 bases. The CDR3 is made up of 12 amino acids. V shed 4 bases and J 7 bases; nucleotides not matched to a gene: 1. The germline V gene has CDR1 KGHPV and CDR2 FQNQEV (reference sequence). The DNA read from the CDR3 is TGTGCCAGCAGTCGGGACAGGGGAGAACAGTAC. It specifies CASSRDRGEQY. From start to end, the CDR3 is CASSRDRGEQYF.

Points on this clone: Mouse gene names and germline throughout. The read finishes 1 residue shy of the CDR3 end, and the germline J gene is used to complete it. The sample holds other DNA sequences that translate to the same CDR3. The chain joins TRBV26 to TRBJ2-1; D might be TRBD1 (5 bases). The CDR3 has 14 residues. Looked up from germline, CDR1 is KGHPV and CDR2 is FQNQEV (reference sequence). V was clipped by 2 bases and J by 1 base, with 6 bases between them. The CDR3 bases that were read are TGTGCCAGCAGTCTGGGACAAAACTATGCTGAGCAGTTC. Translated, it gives CASSLGQNYAEQF. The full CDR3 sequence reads CASSLGQNYAEQFF.

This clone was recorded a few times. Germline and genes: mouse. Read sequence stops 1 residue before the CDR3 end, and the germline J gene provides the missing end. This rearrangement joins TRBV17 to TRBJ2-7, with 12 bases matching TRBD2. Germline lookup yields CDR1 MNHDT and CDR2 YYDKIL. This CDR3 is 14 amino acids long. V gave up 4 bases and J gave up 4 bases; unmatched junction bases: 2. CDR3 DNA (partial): TGTGCTAGCAGTACCGGGACTGGGGGGTATGAACAGTAC. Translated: CASSTGTGGYEQY. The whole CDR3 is CASSTGTGGYEQYF.

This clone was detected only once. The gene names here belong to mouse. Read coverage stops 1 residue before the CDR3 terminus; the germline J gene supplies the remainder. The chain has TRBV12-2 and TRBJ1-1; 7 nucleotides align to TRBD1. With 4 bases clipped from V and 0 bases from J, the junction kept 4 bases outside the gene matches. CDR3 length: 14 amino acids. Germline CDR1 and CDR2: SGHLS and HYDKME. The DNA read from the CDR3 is TGTGCCAGCTCGGCCGGGACAGCAAACACAGAAGTCTTC. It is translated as CASSAGTANTEVF. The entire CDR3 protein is CASSAGTANTEVFF.

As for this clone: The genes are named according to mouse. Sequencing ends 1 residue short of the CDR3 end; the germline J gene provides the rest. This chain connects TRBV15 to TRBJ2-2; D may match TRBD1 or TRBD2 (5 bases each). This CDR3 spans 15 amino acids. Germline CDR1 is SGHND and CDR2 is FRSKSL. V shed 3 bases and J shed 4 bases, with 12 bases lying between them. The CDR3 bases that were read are TGTGCCAGCAGTTTCGGGGGAGGTGGCACCGGGCAGCTCTAC. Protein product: CASSFGGGGTGQLY. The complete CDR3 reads CASSFGGGGTGQLYF.

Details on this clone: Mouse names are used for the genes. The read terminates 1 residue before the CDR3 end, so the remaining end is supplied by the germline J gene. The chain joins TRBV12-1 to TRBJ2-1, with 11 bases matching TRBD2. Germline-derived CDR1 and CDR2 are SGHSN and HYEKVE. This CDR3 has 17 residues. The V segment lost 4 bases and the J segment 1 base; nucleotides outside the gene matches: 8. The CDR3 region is CASSPTGGARNYAEQFF. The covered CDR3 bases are TGTGCCAGCTCACCCACTGGGGGGGCGAGGAACTATGCTGAGCAGTTC.

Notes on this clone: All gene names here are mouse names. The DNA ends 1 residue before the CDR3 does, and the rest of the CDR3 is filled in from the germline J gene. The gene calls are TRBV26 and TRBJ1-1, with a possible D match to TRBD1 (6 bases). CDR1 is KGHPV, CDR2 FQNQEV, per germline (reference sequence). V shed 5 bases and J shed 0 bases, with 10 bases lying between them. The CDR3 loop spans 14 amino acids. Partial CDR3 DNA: TGTGCCAGCAGTGCCGGGACACCAAACACAGAAGTCTTC. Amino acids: CASSAGTPNTEVF. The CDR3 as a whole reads CASSAGTPNTEVFF.

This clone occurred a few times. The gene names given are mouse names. The sequenced part of the CDR3 DNA is TGTGCCAGCAGTATGGGGGGGACTGGAAATACGCTCTAT. This sequence encodes CASSMGGTGNTLY. The CDR3 in its entirety is CASSMGGTGNTLYF. The V call is TRBV19, the J call TRBJ1-3; the D gene is possibly TRBD1 (5 bases). From the germline J gene comes the end of the CDR3, since the read stops 1 residue before it. This CDR3 contains 14 residues. From germline, CDR1 is FNHDT and CDR2 SITEND (reference sequence). V was cut by 2 bases and J by 2 bases, with 8 bases left in between.